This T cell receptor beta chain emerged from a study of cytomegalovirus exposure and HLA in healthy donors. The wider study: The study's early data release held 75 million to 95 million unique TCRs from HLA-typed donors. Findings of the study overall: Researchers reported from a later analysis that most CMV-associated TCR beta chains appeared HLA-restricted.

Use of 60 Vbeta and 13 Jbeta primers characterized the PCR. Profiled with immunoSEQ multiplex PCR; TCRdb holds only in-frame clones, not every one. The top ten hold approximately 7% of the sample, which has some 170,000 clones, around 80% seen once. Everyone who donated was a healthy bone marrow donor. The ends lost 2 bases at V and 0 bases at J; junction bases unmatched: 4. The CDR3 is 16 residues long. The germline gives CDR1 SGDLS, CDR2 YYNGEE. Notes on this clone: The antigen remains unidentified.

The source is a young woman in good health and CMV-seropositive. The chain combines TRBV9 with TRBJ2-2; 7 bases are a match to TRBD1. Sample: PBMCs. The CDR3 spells CASSVTGRPNTGELFF. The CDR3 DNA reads TGTGCCAGCAGCGTGACAGGGAGACCGAACACCGGGGAGCTGTTTTTT.